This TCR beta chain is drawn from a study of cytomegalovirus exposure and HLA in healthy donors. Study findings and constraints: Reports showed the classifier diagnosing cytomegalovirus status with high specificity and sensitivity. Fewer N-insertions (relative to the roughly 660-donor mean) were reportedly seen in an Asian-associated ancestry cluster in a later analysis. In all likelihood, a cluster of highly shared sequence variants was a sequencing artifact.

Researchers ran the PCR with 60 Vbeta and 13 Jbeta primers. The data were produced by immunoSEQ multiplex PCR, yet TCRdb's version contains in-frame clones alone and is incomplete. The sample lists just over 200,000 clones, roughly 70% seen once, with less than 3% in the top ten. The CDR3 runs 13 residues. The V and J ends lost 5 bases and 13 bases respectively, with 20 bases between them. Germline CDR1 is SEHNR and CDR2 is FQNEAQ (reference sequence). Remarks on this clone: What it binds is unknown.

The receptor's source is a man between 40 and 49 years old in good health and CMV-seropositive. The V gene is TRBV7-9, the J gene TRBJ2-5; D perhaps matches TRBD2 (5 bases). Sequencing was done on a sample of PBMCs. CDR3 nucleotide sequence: TGTGCCAGCAGCCCCGGCGGGCTACCCAGTACGTACTTC. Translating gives CASSPGGLPSTYF.